A single sample gave rise to the 5 T cell receptor beta chains below, sequenced in a study of control samples from healthy donors and cancer patients. TCRdb's copy holds only in-frame clones and misses some; the assay was immunoSEQ multiplex PCR. The sample lists 40,000 to 50,000 clones; less than 95% were seen once. Sequenced sample: blood. The receptors stem from a man aged 60 to 75 in good health.

The chain couples TRBV2 to TRBJ1-6; D ambiguous. Germline V lookup: CDR1 SNHLY, CDR2 FYNNEI. The CDR3 is 14 amino acids. Trimming shortened V by 1 base and J by 4 bases, and 5 bases separated the two germline ends. The CDR3 protein is CASSEDSYNSPLHF. CDR3 nucleotides: TGTGCCAGCAGTGAAGACAGTTATAATTCACCCCTCCACTTT.

CDR3 coding DNA: TGTGCCAGCAGTGAAGTGGCAGGGATCCATGGCTACACCTTC. Its translation is CASSEVAGIHGYTF. J is TRBJ1-2 and V is TRBV25-1, with D maybe TRBD1 (5 bases). The length of the CDR3 is 14 residues. Germline V gene data show CDR1 as MGHDK and CDR2 as SYGVNS. V shed 2 bases and J shed 6 bases, with 13 bases lying between them.

This clone was observed once. The chain recombines TRBV18 with TRBJ1-1, with no clear D. Per the germline V gene, CDR1 is KGHSH and CDR2 is LQKENI. V was shortened by 3 bases and J by 7 bases, with 9 bases between the two germline ends. CDR3 length: 12 residues. CDR3 region: CASSPRVSEAFF. The CDR3 DNA reads as TGTGCCAGCTCACCTAGGGTCAGTGAAGCTTTCTTT.

The rearrangement uses TRBV3-1 (or the pseudogene TRBV3-2) and TRBJ2-7, with D perhaps being TRBD1 or TRBD2 (5 bases each). This CDR3 contains 14 residues. CDR1 and CDR2 from the germline V gene are LGHDT and YNNKEL (reference sequence). V lost 1 base to trimming and J lost 5 bases, with 12 bases between them. This CDR3 reads CASSQVSGPHEQYF. The CDR3 nucleotides are TGTGCCAGCAGCCAAGTATCGGGACCGCACGAGCAGTACTTC.

J is TRBJ1-1 and V is TRBV18, with a weak D call TRBD1 (5 bases). Germline lookup yields CDR1 KGHSH and CDR2 LQKENI. Trimming stripped 3 bases from V and 1 base from J, with 6 bases between. This CDR3 has 13 residues. The CDR3 is CASSPTGNTEAFF. The CDR3 coding sequence is TGTGCCAGCTCACCTACAGGGAACACTGAAGCTTTCTTT.